Listed here is a single T cell receptor beta chain. The method was immunoSEQ multiplex PCR; TCRdb's version includes in-frame clones alone and lacks a portion of them. The sample has around 56,000 clones, about 85% seen once; the top ten hold 0.38%. After removal of 5 bases from V and 4 bases from J, the junction contained 4 bases not matched to a gene. Germline-derived CDR1 and CDR2 are SGHTA and FQGNSA. The CDR3 length is 13 residues. These data are taken from a study of T cell changes during pregnancy in multiple sclerosis. The chain is built from TRBV7-2 and TRBJ1-1, with 7 bases that match TRBD1. Here the sequenced sample was CD4+ T cells from peripheral blood mononuclear cells, taken in the third trimester of pregnancy. This TCR derives from a female donor with multiple sclerosis, enrolled in a pregnancy study. The CDR3 DNA sequence: TGTGCCAGCAGCCCGGGACAGCTCACTGAAGCTTTCTTT. Protein product: CASSPGQLTEAFF.